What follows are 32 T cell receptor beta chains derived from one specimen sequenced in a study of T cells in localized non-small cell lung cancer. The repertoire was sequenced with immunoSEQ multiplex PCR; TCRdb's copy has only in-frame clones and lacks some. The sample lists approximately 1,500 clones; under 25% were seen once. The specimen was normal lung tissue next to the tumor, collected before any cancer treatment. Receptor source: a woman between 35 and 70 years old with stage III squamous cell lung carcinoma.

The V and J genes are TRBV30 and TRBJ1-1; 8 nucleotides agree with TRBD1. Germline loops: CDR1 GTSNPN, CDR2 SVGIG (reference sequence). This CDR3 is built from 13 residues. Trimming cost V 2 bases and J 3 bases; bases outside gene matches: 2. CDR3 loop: CAWSPGGYTEAFF. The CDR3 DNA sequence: TGTGCCTGGAGTCCAGGGGGCTACACTGAAGCTTTCTTT.

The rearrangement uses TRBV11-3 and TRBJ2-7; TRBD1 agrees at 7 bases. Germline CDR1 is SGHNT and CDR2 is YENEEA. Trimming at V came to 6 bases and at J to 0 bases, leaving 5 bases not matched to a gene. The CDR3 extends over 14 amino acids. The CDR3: CASRGQANSYEQYF. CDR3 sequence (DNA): TGTGCCAGCAGAGGACAGGCGAACTCCTACGAGCAGTACTTC.

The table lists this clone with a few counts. The CDR3 spells CASSRQGDSGNTIYF. In nucleotides, the CDR3 is TGTGCCAGCAGCAGACAGGGGGACTCTGGAAACACCATATATTTT. The rearrangement uses TRBV11-3 and TRBJ1-3, with 9 bases aligning to TRBD1. This CDR3 spans 15 amino acids. From germline, CDR1 is SGHNT and CDR2 YENEEA. With V trimmed by 5 bases and J by 0 bases, 2 bases remained unmatched.

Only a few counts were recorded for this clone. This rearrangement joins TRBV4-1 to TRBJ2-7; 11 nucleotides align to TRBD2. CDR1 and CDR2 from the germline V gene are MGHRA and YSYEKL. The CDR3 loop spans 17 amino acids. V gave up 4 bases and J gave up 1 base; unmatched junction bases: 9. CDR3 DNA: TGCGCCAGCAGCCGAGGGGCCGGGACTAGCGGATCCTACGAGCAGTACTTC. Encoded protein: CASSRGAGTSGSYEQYF.

CDR3 bases: TGTGCCAGCAGCCAAGAGGAAGGCGGAAAACTGTTTTTT. It yields the protein CASSQEEGGKLFF. The chain has TRBV7-2 and TRBJ1-4; no clear D. Trimming took 5 bases from V and 10 from J, leaving 14 bases between them. The CDR3 has 13 amino acids. Per germline, CDR1 SGHTA and CDR2 FQGNSA.

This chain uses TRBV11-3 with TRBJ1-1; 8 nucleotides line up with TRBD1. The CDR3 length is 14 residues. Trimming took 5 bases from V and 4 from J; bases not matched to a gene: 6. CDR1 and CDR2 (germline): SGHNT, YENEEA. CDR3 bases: TGTGCCAGCAGCAGAGACAGGGGAGGCACTGAAGCTTTCTTT. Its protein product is CASSRDRGGTEAFF.

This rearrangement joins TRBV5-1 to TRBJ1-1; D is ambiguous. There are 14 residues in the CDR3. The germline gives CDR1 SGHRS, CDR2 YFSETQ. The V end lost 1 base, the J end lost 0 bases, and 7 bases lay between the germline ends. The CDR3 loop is CASSLSTVNTEAFF. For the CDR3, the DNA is TGCGCCAGCAGCTTGTCCACAGTGAACACTGAAGCTTTCTTT.

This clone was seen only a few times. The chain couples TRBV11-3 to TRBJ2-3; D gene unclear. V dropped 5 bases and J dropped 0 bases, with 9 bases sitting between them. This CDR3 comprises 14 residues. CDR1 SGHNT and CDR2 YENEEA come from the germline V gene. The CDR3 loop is CASSPQRSTDTQYF. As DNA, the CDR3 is TGTGCCAGCAGCCCCCAAAGAAGCACAGATACGCAGTATTTT.

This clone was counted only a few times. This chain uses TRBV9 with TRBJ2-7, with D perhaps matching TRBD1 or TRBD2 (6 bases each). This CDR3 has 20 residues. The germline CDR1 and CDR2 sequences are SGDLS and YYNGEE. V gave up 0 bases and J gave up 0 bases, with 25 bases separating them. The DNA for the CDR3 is TGTGCCAGCAGCGTAGTCCCCAACGCCCCCGCGGGACATCTCTCCTACGAGCAGTACTTC. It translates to CASSVVPNAPAGHLSYEQYF.

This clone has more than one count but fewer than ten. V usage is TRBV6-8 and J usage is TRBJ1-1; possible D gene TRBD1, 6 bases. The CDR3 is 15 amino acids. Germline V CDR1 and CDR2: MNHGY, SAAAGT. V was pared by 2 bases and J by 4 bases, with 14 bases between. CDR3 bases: TGTGCCAGCAGTTACATGACGGGGGGCGGCACTGAAGCTTTCTTT. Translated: CASSYMTGGGTEAFF.

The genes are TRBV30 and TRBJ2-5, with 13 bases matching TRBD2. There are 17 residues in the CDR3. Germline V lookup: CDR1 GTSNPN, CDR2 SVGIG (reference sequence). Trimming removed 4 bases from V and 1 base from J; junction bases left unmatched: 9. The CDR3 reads CAWIIPGLAGSQETQYF. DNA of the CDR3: TGTGCCTGGATTATCCCGGGACTAGCGGGATCCCAAGAGACCCAGTACTTC.

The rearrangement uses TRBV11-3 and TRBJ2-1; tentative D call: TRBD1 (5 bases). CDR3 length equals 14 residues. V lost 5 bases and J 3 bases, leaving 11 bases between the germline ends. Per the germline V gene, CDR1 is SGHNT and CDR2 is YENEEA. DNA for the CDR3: TGTGCCAGCAGCGACAGACGAGACTACAATGAGCAGTTCTTC. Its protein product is CASSDRRDYNEQFF.

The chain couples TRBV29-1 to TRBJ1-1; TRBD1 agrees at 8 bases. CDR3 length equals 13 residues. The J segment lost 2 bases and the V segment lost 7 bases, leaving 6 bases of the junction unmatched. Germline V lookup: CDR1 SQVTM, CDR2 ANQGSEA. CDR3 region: CSAQTGENTEAFF. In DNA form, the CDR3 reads TGCAGCGCTCAGACAGGGGAAAACACTGAAGCTTTCTTT.

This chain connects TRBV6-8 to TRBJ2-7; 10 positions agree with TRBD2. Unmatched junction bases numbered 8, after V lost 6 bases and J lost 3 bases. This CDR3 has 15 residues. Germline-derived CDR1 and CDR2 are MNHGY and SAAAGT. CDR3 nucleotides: TGTGCCAGCAGGAGCGGGAGGGCCGGTAGCTACGAGCAGTACTTC. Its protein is CASRSGRAGSYEQYF.

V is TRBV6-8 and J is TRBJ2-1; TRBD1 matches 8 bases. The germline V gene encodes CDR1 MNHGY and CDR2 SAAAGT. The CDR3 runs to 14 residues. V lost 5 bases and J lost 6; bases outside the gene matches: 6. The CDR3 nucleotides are TGTGCCAGCAGTGACGGAACAGGGGGCAATGAGCAGTTCTTC. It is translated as CASSDGTGGNEQFF.

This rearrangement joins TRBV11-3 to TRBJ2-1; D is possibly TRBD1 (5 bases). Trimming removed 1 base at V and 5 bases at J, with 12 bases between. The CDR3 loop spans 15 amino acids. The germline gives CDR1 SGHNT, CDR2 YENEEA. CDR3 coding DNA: TGTGCCAGCAGCTTAGGTGGGGCCTTCAACAATGAGCAGTTCTTC. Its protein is CASSLGGAFNNEQFF.

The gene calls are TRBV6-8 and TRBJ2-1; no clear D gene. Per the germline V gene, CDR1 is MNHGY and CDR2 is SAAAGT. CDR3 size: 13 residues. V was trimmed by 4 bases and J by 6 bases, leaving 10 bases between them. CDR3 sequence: CASSSALANEQFF. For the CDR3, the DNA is TGTGCCAGCAGTTCCGCCCTCGCCAATGAGCAGTTCTTC.

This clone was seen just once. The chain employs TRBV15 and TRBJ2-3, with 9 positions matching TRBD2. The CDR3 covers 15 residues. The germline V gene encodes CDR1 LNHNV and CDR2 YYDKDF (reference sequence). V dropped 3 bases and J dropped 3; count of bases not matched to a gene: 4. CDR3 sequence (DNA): TGTGCCACCAGCAGTAGCGGGAGTGTTACAGATACGCAGTATTTT. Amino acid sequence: CATSSSGSVTDTQYF.

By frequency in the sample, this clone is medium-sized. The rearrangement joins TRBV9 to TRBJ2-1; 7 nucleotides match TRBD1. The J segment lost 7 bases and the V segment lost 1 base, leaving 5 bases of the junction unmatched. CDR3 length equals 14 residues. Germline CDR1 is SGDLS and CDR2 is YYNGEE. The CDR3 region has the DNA TGTGCCAGCAGCGTACGACTACAGGGGAATGAGCAGTTCTTC. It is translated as CASSVRLQGNEQFF.

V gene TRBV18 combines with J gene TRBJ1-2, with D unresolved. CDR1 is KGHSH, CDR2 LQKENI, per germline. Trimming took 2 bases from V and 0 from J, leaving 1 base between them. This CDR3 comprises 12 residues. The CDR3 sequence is CASSPANYGYTF. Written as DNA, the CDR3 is TGTGCCAGCTCACCAGCTAACTATGGCTACACCTTC.

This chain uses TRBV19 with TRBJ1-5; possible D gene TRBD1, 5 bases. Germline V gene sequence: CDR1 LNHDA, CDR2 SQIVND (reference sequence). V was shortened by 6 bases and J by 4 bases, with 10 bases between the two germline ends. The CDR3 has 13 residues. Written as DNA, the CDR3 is TGTGCCAGTAGGGGACGGAGTAATCAGCCCCAGCATTTT. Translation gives CASRGRSNQPQHF.

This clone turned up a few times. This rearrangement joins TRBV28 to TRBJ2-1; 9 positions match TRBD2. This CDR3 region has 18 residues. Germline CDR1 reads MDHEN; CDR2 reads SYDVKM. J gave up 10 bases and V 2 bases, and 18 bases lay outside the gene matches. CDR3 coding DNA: TGTGCCAGCAGTTTACCCCCCACCGGGACTAGCCTTGTCGGGGAGCAGTTCTTC. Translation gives CASSLPPTGTSLVGEQFF.

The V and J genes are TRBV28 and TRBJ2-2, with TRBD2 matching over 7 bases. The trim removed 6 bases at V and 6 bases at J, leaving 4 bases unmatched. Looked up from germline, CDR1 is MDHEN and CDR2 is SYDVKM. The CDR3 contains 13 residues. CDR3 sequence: CASRGGLSGELFF. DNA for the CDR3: TGTGCCAGCAGGGGGGGACTATCCGGGGAGCTGTTTTTT. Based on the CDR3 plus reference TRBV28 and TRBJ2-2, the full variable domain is DVKVTQSSRYLVKRTGEKVFLECVQDMDHENMFWYRQDPGLGLRLIYFSYDVKMKEKGDIPEGYSVSREKKERFSLILESASTNQTSMYLCASRGGLSGELFFGEGSRLTVL.

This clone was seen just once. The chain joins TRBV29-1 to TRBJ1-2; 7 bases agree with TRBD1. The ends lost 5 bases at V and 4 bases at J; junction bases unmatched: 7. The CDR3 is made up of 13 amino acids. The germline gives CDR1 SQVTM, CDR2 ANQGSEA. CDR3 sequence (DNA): TGCAGCGTTACAGGGGATGTGGGCTATGGCTACACCTTC. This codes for CSVTGDVGYGYTF.

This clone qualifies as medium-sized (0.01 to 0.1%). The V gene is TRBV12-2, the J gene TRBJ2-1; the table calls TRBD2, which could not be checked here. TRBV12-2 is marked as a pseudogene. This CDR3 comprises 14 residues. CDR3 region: CASRLAPVYNEQFF. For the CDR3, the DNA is TGTGCAAGTCGCTTAGCGCCGGTGTACAATGAGCAGTTCTTC.

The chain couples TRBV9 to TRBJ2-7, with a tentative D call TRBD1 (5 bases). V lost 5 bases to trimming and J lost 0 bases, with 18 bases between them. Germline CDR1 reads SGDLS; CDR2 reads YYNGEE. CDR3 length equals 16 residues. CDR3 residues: CASRDVGQGSSYEQYF. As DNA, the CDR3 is TGTGCCAGCAGGGATGTCGGGCAGGGATCCTCCTACGAGCAGTACTTC.

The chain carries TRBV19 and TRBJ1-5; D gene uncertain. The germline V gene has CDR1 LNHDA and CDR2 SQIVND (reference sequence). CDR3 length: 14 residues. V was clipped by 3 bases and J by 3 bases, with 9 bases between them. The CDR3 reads CASSMGSFNQPQHF. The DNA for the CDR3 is TGTGCCAGTAGTATGGGCAGCTTCAATCAGCCCCAGCATTTT.

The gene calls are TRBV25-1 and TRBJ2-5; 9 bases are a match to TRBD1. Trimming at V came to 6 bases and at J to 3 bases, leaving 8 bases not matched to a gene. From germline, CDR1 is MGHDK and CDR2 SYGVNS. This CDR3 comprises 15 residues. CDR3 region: CASSPPGTGKETQYF. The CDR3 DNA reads TGTGCCAGCAGCCCCCCTGGGACAGGGAAAGAGACCCAGTACTTC.

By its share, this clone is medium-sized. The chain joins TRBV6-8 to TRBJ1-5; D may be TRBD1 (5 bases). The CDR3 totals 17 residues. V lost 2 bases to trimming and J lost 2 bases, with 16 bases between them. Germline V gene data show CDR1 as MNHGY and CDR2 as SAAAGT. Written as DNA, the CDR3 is TGTGCCAGCAGTTACGTCAATCAGGGATCCGGCAATCAGCCCCAGCATTTT. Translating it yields CASSYVNQGSGNQPQHF.

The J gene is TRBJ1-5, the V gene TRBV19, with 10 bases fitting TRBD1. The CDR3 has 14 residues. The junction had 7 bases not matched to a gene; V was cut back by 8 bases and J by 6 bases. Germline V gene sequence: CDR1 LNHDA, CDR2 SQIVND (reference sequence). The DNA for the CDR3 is TGTGCCAGTGCCGGGACAGGGGAAGCTCAGCCCCAGCATTTT. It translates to CASAGTGEAQPQHF.

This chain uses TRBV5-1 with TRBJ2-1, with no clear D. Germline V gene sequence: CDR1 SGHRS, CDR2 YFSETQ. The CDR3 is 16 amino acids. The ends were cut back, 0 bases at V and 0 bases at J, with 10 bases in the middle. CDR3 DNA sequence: TGCGCCAGCAGCTTGGCAGAATCCAGCTCCTACAATGAGCAGTTCTTC. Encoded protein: CASSLAESSSYNEQFF.

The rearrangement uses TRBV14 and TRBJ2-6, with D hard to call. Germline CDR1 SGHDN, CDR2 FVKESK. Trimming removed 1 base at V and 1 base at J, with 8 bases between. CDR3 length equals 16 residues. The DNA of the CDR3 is TGTGCCAGCAGCCAAGGAGGATATTCTGGGGCCAACGTCCTGACTTTC. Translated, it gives CASSQGGYSGANVLTF.